Below are 32 T cell receptor beta chains sequenced from a single sample in a study of control samples from healthy donors and cancer patients. TCRdb's table, derived via immunoSEQ multiplex PCR, lists solely in-frame clones and lacks some. Among tens of thousands of clones, roughly 87% were seen once, and the ten largest hold 3.5% to 4%. Material: blood. The receptors shown here come from a woman aged 50 to 60 in good health.

The chain carries TRBV30 and TRBJ2-3; TRBD1 agrees at 9 bases. Unmatched junction bases numbered 9, after V lost 8 bases and J lost 0 bases. Germline CDR1 reads GTSNPN; CDR2 reads SVGIG (reference sequence). CDR3 size: 15 residues. The CDR3 region is CAGGGGQGSTDTQYF. The DNA for the CDR3 is TGTGCCGGGGGGGGAGGACAGGGGAGCACAGATACGCAGTATTTT.

This chain uses TRBV5-1 with TRBJ1-3, with a tentative D call TRBD1 (5 bases). Trimming took 0 bases from V and 5 from J, leaving 12 bases between them. Germline-derived CDR1 and CDR2 are SGHRS and YFSETQ. CDR3 length: 15 amino acids. CDR3: CASSLDAGNRNTIYF. CDR3 bases: TGCGCCAGCAGCTTGGATGCAGGGAACCGAAACACCATATATTTT.

The chain carries TRBV5-4 and TRBJ1-3; D is perhaps TRBD1 (5 bases). CDR1 and CDR2 (germline): SGHNT, YYREEE (reference sequence). The V end was cut by 2 bases, the J end by 0 bases, with 15 bases between. The CDR3 has 17 amino acids. In DNA form, the CDR3 reads TGTGCCAGCAGCTTCGGGGGAACCGGATCCTCTGGAAACACCATATATTTT. This encodes CASSFGGTGSSGNTIYF.

This chain connects TRBV7-9 to TRBJ1-4; a weak D match, TRBD1 (5 bases). Germline assignment: CDR1 SEHNR and CDR2 FQNEAQ (reference sequence). The CDR3 contains 16 residues. V lost 3 bases and J lost 8, with 19 bases in between. CDR3: CASSFPGIKEGEKLFF. The CDR3 DNA is TGTGCCAGCAGCTTCCCAGGGATTAAAGAGGGGGAAAAACTGTTTTTT.

The genes are TRBV6-4 and TRBJ2-2, with TRBD1 as a possible D gene (6 bases). The V end lost 0 bases, the J end lost 5 bases, and 10 bases lay between the germline ends. The CDR3 has 15 residues. Germline CDR1 and CDR2: MRHNA and SNTAGT. The chain's CDR3 is CASSDSRQVTGELFF. Here the CDR3 DNA reads TGTGCCAGCAGTGACTCGAGACAGGTGACCGGGGAGCTGTTTTTT.

This rearrangement joins TRBV7-2 to TRBJ2-5, with a possible D match to TRBD1 (6 bases). Germline-derived CDR1 and CDR2 are SGHTA and FQGNSA. CDR3 length equals 15 residues. Trimming pared 2 bases from V and 1 base from J, leaving 11 bases between. The CDR3 DNA reads as TGTGCCAGCAGCTTACAGACAGGCAGCCAAGAGACCCAGTACTTC. Its translation is CASSLQTGSQETQYF. Together with reference TRBV7-2 and TRBJ2-5, the CDR3 gives the full variable domain: GAGVSQSPSNKVTEKGKDVELRCDPISGHTALYWYRQSLGQGLEFLIYFQGNSAPDKSGLPSDRFSAERTGGSVSTLTIQRTQQEDSAVYLCASSLQTGSQETQYFGPGTRLLVL.

The chain has TRBV12-1 and TRBJ1-3; the D segment call TRBD1 is taken from the table without a DNA check. TRBV12-1 is a documented pseudogene. The CDR3 extends over 18 amino acids. The CDR3 reads CASSLHDRLRTSGNTIYF. Here the CDR3 DNA reads TGTGCCAGCAGCTTACATGACAGGCTCAGAACCTCTGGAAACACCATATATTTT.

The chain has TRBV7-9 and TRBJ1-6; TRBD1 agrees at 8 bases. J gave up 7 bases and V 5 bases, and 7 bases lay outside the gene matches. Per germline, CDR1 SEHNR and CDR2 FQNEAQ (reference sequence). This CDR3 is built from 15 residues. Here the CDR3 DNA reads TGTGCCAGCAGCGCGAGACAGGGGCTGAATTCACCCCTCCACTTT. This sequence encodes CASSARQGLNSPLHF.

The rearrangement joins TRBV19 to TRBJ2-1, with 10 bases matching TRBD1. V gave up 5 bases and J gave up 1 base; unmatched junction bases: 14. The CDR3 runs to 19 residues. In germline, CDR1 is LNHDA, CDR2 SQIVND (reference sequence). The CDR3 loop is CASSDPTNPGQGSYNEQFF. CDR3 nucleotides: TGTGCCAGTAGTGACCCGACCAATCCGGGACAGGGGTCCTACAATGAGCAGTTCTTC.

This clone appeared once. This chain connects TRBV6-4 to TRBJ2-1; 7 bases match TRBD2. V shed 5 bases and J 7 bases; nucleotides not matched to a gene: 8. Germline lookup yields CDR1 MRHNA and CDR2 SNTAGT. The CDR3 sequence is 14 residues long. CDR3 sequence (DNA): TGTGCCAGCAGTAAAGGCGGGAGTTATAATGAGCAGTTCTTC. This encodes CASSKGGSYNEQFF.

The genes are TRBV7-8 and TRBJ2-1, with 8 nucleotides matching TRBD2. CDR1 and CDR2 (germline): SGHVS, FQNEAQ. The CDR3 contains 15 residues. The junction had 6 bases not matched to a gene; V was cut back by 5 bases and J by 3 bases. The CDR3, as DNA: TGTGCCAGCAGCCTAACTAGCGGTATCTACAATGAGCAGTTCTTC. Protein sequence: CASSLTSGIYNEQFF.

The V call is TRBV7-3, the J call TRBJ1-1; D is uncertain. The CDR3 totals 14 residues. CDR1 SGHTA and CDR2 FQGTGA come from the germline V gene. Trimming pared 0 bases from V and 0 bases from J, leaving 5 bases between. CDR3 nucleotides: TGTGCCAGCAGCTTAACAAACATGAACACTGAAGCTTTCTTT. It translates to CASSLTNMNTEAFF.

V usage is TRBV15 and J usage is TRBJ1-4; maybe TRBD1 (5 bases). Trimming left V 5 bases short and J 4 bases short, with 11 bases between. Per the germline V gene, CDR1 is LNHNV and CDR2 is YYDKDF (reference sequence). This CDR3 is 14 amino acids long. CDR3 residues: CATSGAGVNEKLFF. DNA for the CDR3: TGTGCCACCAGCGGGGCGGGGGTTAATGAAAAACTGTTTTTT.

V is TRBV4-1 and J is TRBJ2-4; D remains ambiguous. This CDR3 spans 18 amino acids. Trimming took 4 bases from V and 2 from J, leaving 21 bases between them. The germline V gene encodes CDR1 MGHRA and CDR2 YSYEKL. The CDR3 DNA follows: TGCGCCAGCAGCCTACTCCCCCGGGCCAGCTCTCCCAAAAACATTCAGTACTTC. This codes for CASSLLPRASSPKNIQYF.

CDR3: CASGGQAANNEQFF. The CDR3 bases are TGCGCCAGCGGGGGACAGGCAGCTAACAATGAGCAGTTCTTC. The chain is built from TRBV5-1 and TRBJ2-1, with 8 bases fitting TRBD1. Germline V gives CDR1 SGHRS, CDR2 YFSETQ. The CDR3 contains 14 residues. J was trimmed by 5 bases and V by 7 bases; bases with no gene match: 8.

This clone was detected only once. The chain joins TRBV6-6 to TRBJ2-7; the D gene is possibly TRBD1 (6 bases). V was shortened by 5 bases and J by 3 bases, with 8 bases between the two germline ends. Per the germline V gene, CDR1 is MNHNY and CDR2 is SVGAGI (reference sequence). There are 12 residues in the CDR3. The DNA for the CDR3 is TGTGCCAGCAGTACACAGGGCTACGAGCAGTACTTC. It specifies CASSTQGYEQYF.

The rearrangement links TRBV4-1 to TRBJ1-1, with D perhaps matching TRBD1 (5 bases). The germline V gene has CDR1 MGHRA and CDR2 YSYEKL. This CDR3 is built from 15 residues. V was clipped by 0 bases and J by 10 bases, with 18 bases between them. CDR3 nucleotide sequence: TGCGCCAGCAGCCAAGAAGGGGAGCACCGAAGCTTAGCTTTCTTT. Amino acid sequence: CASSQEGEHRSLAFF.

This clone was recorded only once. The chain joins TRBV5-5 to TRBJ2-7; the D call may be TRBD1 or TRBD2 (5 bases each). Germline V gives CDR1 SGHKS, CDR2 YYEKEE (reference sequence). The ends were cut back, 5 bases at V and 2 bases at J, with 14 bases in the middle. This CDR3 comprises 14 residues. CDR3 coding DNA: TGTGCCAGCAGTTCCGGGACCCCGCCCTACGAGCAGTACTTC. Residues: CASSSGTPPYEQYF.

A note on this clone: This CDR3 is also generated by other DNA sequences in the sample. The gene calls are TRBV7-3 and TRBJ2-1, with D possibly matching TRBD2 (5 bases). V lost 2 bases, J lost 8 bases, and 13 bases lay in between. In germline, CDR1 is SGHTA, CDR2 FQGTGA. The CDR3 is 14 residues long. The CDR3 DNA reads as TGTGCCAGCAGCTTATGGGCCGAGGGCGATGAGCAGTTCTTC. Residues: CASSLWAEGDEQFF.

The chain combines TRBV11-1 with TRBJ2-5; D possibly corresponds to TRBD1 (5 bases). There are 12 residues in the CDR3. Germline V CDR1 and CDR2: SGHAT, FQDESV (reference sequence). V lost 5 bases to trimming and J lost 3 bases, with 7 bases between them. The CDR3 region is CASSLGEETQYF. The CDR3 DNA sequence: TGTGCCAGCAGCCTAGGGGAAGAGACCCAGTACTTC.

The gene calls are TRBV7-3 and TRBJ2-2, with 10 bases matching TRBD1. CDR1 and CDR2 from the germline V gene are SGHTA and FQGTGA. Trimming at V came to 2 bases and at J to 5 bases, leaving 5 bases not matched to a gene. This CDR3 has 16 amino acids. CDR3 residues: CASSLFSGQGTGELFF. CDR3 DNA: TGTGCCAGCAGCTTATTCTCGGGACAGGGGACCGGGGAGCTGTTTTTT.

J is TRBJ1-5 and V is TRBV19, with D possibly matching TRBD1 (5 bases). CDR1 and CDR2 (germline): LNHDA, SQIVND (reference sequence). V lost 1 base, J lost 2 bases, and 18 bases lay in between. The CDR3 contains 18 residues. The DNA of the CDR3 is TGTGCCAGTAGTATAGGATCTTTCCGGTCCAGGGGCAATCAGCCCCAGCATTTT. It translates to CASSIGSFRSRGNQPQHF.

V and J are TRBV19 and TRBJ2-1; TRBD2 matches at 10 bases. This CDR3 spans 15 amino acids. After removal of 7 bases from V and 7 bases from J, the junction contained 10 bases not matched to a gene. The V gene's germline CDR1 is LNHDA and CDR2 SQIVND (reference sequence). The CDR3 nucleotides are TGTGCCAGTATGCCCAGCGGGAGGGCCCTAAATGAGCAGTTCTTC. This gives the protein CASMPSGRALNEQFF.

The genes are TRBV9 and TRBJ2-5; 11 nucleotides match TRBD1. Trimming at V came to 3 bases and at J to 7 bases, leaving 8 bases not matched to a gene. Per the germline V gene, CDR1 is SGDLS and CDR2 is YYNGEE. The CDR3 loop spans 15 amino acids. The CDR3 bases are TGTGCCAGCAGCGGAGGAGGGGGACAGGGGGTGACCCAGTACTTC. Translation: CASSGGGGQGVTQYF.

The J gene is TRBJ2-7, the V gene TRBV7-9; 10 positions agree with TRBD2. CDR3 size: 15 residues. Germline-derived CDR1 and CDR2 are SEHNR and FQNEAQ (reference sequence). V dropped 3 bases and J dropped 3; count of bases not matched to a gene: 5. CDR3 sequence: CASSFSGGWGYEQYF. The CDR3 nucleotides read TGTGCCAGCAGCTTTAGCGGGGGGTGGGGCTACGAGCAGTACTTC.

The chain joins TRBV2 to TRBJ1-5; maybe TRBD1 (5 bases). Germline V gene sequence: CDR1 SNHLY, CDR2 FYNNEI. Trimming took off 4 bases at V and 1 base at J, with 5 bases between the two ends. The CDR3 runs 13 residues. The CDR3 protein is CASSGQSNQPQHF. CDR3 in DNA: TGTGCCAGCAGTGGACAGAGCAATCAGCCCCAGCATTTT.

This sequence joins TRBV30 and TRBJ2-7; 8 nucleotides agree with TRBD1. The CDR3 is 14 amino acids. The germline gives CDR1 GTSNPN, CDR2 SVGIG (reference sequence). J gave up 6 bases and V 3 bases, and 10 bases lay outside the gene matches. The CDR3 protein is CAWRDWTGSSEQYF. The CDR3 DNA reads TGTGCCTGGAGGGATTGGACAGGGTCGTCCGAGCAGTACTTC.

The J gene is TRBJ1-2, the V gene TRBV12-2; TRBD1, as called in the table, went unchecked against the DNA. TRBV12-2 is deemed a pseudogene. The CDR3 has 16 amino acids. In DNA form, the CDR3 reads TGTGCAAGTCGCGGAGGACAGGGCAGGGTAAGCTATGGCTACACCTTC. This encodes CASRGGQGRVSYGYTF.

The genes are TRBV28 and TRBJ1-2, with D possibly TRBD1 on 6 matching bases. Germline assignment: CDR1 MDHEN and CDR2 SYDVKM. V gave up 4 bases and J gave up 3 bases, with 6 bases separating them. The CDR3 extends over 12 amino acids. For the CDR3, the DNA is TGTGCCAGCAGTTGGACAGACTATGGCTACACCTTC. Encoded protein: CASSWTDYGYTF.

For the CDR3, the DNA is TGTGCTAGTGGTTTGGTACTTGGCGGGGGAGATACGCAGTATTTT. Protein sequence: CASGLVLGGGDTQYF. The V and J genes are TRBV12-5 and TRBJ2-3, with 7 bases lining up with TRBD2. With 0 bases clipped from V and 5 bases from J, the junction kept 5 bases outside the gene matches. From germline, CDR1 is LGHNT and CDR2 FRNRAP. The length of the CDR3 is 15 residues.

This clone was counted once. The V gene is TRBV4-1, the J gene TRBJ2-1, with 9 bases identical to TRBD2. In germline, CDR1 is MGHRA, CDR2 YSYEKL. V lost 2 bases, J lost 9 bases, and 11 bases stayed unmatched. This CDR3 region has 16 residues. CDR3 sequence reads: CASSQPSGTSFGEQFF. DNA for the CDR3: TGCGCCAGCAGCCAACCTTCCGGGACTAGCTTTGGTGAGCAGTTCTTC.

The chain employs TRBV5-4 and TRBJ1-5; D not certain. Per germline, CDR1 SGHNT and CDR2 YYREEE (reference sequence). The length of the CDR3 is 12 residues. Trimming shortened V by 2 bases and J by 3 bases, and 3 bases separated the two germline ends. The CDR3, as DNA: TGTGCCAGCAGCTTCGACAATCAGCCCCAGCATTTT. It yields the protein CASSFDNQPQHF.